This T cell receptor beta chain was identified in a study of tumor-infiltrating lymphocytes in primary liver carcinoma. Production of TCR beta cDNA used 500 ng total RNA together with a constant-region primer. Employing slightly modified ARM-PCR, three nested multiplex PCR rounds were run, and these gave rise to the TCR beta libraries. Primers for the first two PCR rounds were TRBV1-TRBV30 forward primers and a C-beta reverse primer (approximately 9 cycles per round). TCRdb analysed the multiplex PCR reads with MiXCR anew, one entry per CDR3 protein. The table lists about 200,000 distinct CDR3 sequences, less than 70% of them singletons. This CDR3 contains 12 residues. Per germline, CDR1 SQVTM and CDR2 ANQGSEA. V lost 7 bases and J lost 6, with 15 bases in between. Germline DNA was also extracted, and blood RNA derived from unsorted whole blood.

The chain employs TRBV29-1 and TRBJ1-1; D might be TRBD1 (5 bases). The sample was peripheral blood. The receptor was isolated from a woman aged 60-75 years with primary liver carcinoma and hepatitis B virus infection. This chain's CDR3 is CSGRQLNAEAFF. The CDR3 DNA follows: TGCAGCGGGAGACAGTTGAATGCTGAAGCTTTCTTT.